What follows describes a single T cell receptor (beta chain). Its antigen is unidentified. Amplification used 60 Vbeta primers and 13 Jbeta primers. TCRdb keeps only in-frame clones here, not all; method: immunoSEQ multiplex PCR. The table has 150,000 or so clones, approximately 73% seen once; the top ten hold 1.5% to 2%. The CDR3 runs 17 residues. These data are taken from a study of cytomegalovirus exposure and HLA in healthy donors. Study at large: A prior study identified approximately 120 million unique TCR beta sequences from 200 million or so T cells. Study-wide findings and caveats: Later analysis identified about 17,000 TCR beta sequences associated with HLA alleles, using a false discovery rate threshold of 0.05.

This clonotype originated in a young woman in good health and CMV-seronegative. V and J are TRBV12-2 and TRBJ1-2. TRBV12-2 is flagged as a pseudogene. Sequencing was performed on PBMCs. CDR3 sequence: CASRPPRVRVIAYGYTF. In DNA form, the CDR3 reads TGTGCAAGTCGCCCCCCCCGGGTGAGGGTAATCGCCTATGGCTACACCTTC.